The sequence of this T cell receptor (beta chain) was determined in a study of control samples from healthy donors and cancer patients. Germline V lookup: CDR1 LGHDT, CDR2 YNNKEL (reference sequence). Trimming removed 4 bases at V and 7 bases at J, with 18 bases between. There are 15 residues in the CDR3. The protocol was immunoSEQ multiplex PCR, while the TCRdb copy is restricted to in-frame clones and leaves out a portion. The sample lists around 120,000 clones, about 88% occurring once. The receptor comes from a woman in her 70s in good health. Sample: blood. The chain links TRBV3-1 (or the pseudogene TRBV3-2) to TRBJ2-3; perhaps TRBD2 as D (5 bases). DNA of the CDR3: TGTGCCAGCAGCCCGCGTGGGCTAGCTTTCTATACGCAGTATTTT. It yields the protein CASSPRGLAFYTQYF.